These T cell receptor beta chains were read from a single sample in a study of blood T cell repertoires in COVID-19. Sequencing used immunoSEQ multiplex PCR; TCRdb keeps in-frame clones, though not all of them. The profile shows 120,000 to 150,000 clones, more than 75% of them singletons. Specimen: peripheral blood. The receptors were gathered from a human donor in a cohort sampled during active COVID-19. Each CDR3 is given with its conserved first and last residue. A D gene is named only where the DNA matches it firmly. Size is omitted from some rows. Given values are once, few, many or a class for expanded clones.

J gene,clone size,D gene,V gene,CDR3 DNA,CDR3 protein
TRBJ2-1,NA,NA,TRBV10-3,TGTGCCACCTTTAGCGGAGCCTACAATGAGCAGTTCTTC,CATFSGAYNEQFF
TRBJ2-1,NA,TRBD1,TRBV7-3,TGTGCCAGCAGCCTAAATCCCGGGACAGGGACTTTGAGCTCCTACAATGAGCAGTTCTTC,CASSLNPGTGTLSSYNEQFF
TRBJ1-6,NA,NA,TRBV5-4,TGTGCCAGCAGCTTGGACTGGACAGTCAATTCACCCCTCCACTTT,CASSLDWTVNSPLHF
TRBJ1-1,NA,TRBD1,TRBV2,TGTGCCAGCACTCGGACAGGCCACACTGAAGCTTTCTTT,CASTRTGHTEAFF
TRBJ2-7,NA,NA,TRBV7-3,TGTGCCAGCAGCTTAACGTCTCAGGGGCGGGAGCAGTACTTC,CASSLTSQGREQYF
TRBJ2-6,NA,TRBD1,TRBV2,TGTGCCAGCAGCGACAGGGGCGAACTCTCTGGGGCCAACGTCCTGACTTTC,CASSDRGELSGANVLTF
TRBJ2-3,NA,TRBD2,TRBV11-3,TGTGCCAGCAGCTCAACCCGGACTAGCGGGGGCCGCACAGATACGCAGTATTTT,CASSSTRTSGGRTDTQYF
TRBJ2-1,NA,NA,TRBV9,TGTGCCAGCAGCCCCCGACAGGCTGGGTTAGATGAGCAGTTCTTC,CASSPRQAGLDEQFF
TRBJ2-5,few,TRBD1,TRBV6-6,TGTGCCAGCAGTTACACCTGGACAGGGCGTGAGACCCAGTACTTC,CASSYTWTGRETQYF
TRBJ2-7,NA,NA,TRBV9,TGTGCCAGCAGCCCCCGGACAGCGACCTACGAGCAGTACTTC,CASSPRTATYEQYF
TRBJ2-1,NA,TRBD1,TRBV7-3,TGTGCCAGCAGCCTCCTCGGGACAGGCCAAACGAATGAGCAGTTCTTC,CASSLLGTGQTNEQFF
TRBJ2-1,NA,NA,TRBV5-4,TGTGCCAGCACCCTTCGGAGTGAAAACAATGAGCAGTTCTTC,CASTLRSENNEQFF
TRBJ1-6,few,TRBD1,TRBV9,TGTGCCAGCAGCCCCAACCCGGGACAGCCGTCACCCCTCCACTTT,CASSPNPGQPSPLHF
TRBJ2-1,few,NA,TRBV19,TGTGCCAGCTCCTCTAGAATGTCTGAGCAGTTCTTC,CASSSRMSEQFF
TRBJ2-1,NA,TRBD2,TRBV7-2,TGTGCCAGCAGCCCCCTCAGCGGGGGGGAGTCCTACAATGAGCAGTTCTTC,CASSPLSGGESYNEQFF
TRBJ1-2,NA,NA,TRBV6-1,TGTGCCAGCAGTGAAAGCAGGGATAGCTATGGCTACACCTTC,CASSESRDSYGYTF
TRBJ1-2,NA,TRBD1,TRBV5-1,TGCGCCAGCATCCCGGGACAGGGGGAATTGTATGGCTACACCTTC,CASIPGQGELYGYTF
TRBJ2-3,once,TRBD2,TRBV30,TGTGCCTGGAGTGTATCTGTGGGCGGGGGGTTCACAGATACGCAGTATTTT,CAWSVSVGGGFTDTQYF
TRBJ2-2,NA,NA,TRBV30,TGTGCCTGGACCCCGGACAGAGCGAACACCGGGGAGCTGTTTTTT,CAWTPDRANTGELFF
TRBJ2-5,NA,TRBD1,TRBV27,TGTGCCAGCAGTTTATGGCAGGGGGAAGAGACCCAGTACTTC,CASSLWQGEETQYF
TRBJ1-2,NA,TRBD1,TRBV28,TGTGCCAGCAGTTTTGGGACAGAGAATAACTATGGCTACACCTTC,CASSFGTENNYGYTF
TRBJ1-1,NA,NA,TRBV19,TGTGCCAGTAGTATGGTCCCAAGGTTGCGGGACACTGAAGCTTTCTTT,CASSMVPRLRDTEAFF
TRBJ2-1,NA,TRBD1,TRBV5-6,TGTGCCAGCAGCTTGTCATTGGGACAGGGGGCTTTGAATGAGCAGTTCTTC,CASSLSLGQGALNEQFF
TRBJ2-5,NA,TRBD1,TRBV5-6,TGTGCCAGCAGCTTGGTGAGAGGGGGCCCAGAGACCCAGTACTTC,CASSLVRGGPETQYF
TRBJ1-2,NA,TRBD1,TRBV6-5,TGTGCCAGCTCAAAGGACAGGGTTTATGGCTACACCTTC,CASSKDRVYGYTF
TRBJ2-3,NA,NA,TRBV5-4,TGTGCCACCGAGCTGGGGAGTGAAATTGGTACGCAGTATTTT,CATELGSEIGTQYF
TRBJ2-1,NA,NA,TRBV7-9,TGTGCCAGCAGCTTAGTGGGACTTCGGAATGAGCAGTTCTTC,CASSLVGLRNEQFF
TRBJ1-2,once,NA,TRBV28,TGTGCCAGCAGTTTGACTGCGGAGGGCGCCTACTATGGCTACACCTTC,CASSLTAEGAYYGYTF
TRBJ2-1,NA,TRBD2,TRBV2,TGTGCCAGCAGCGCAACTAGCGGGACTACCTACAATGAGCAGTTCTTC,CASSATSGTTYNEQFF
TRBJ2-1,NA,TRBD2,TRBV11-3,TGTGCCAGCAGCTTATCCCCTAGCGGGGAGCAGTTCTTC,CASSLSPSGEQFF